Given below is one TCR beta chain in context. The table came from immunoSEQ multiplex PCR; TCRdb's copy has only in-frame clones and leaves some out. The sample contains 50,000 to 60,000 clones, approximately 85% of which appear only once. This record comes from a study of blood T cell repertoires in COVID-19. After removal of 1 base from V and 2 bases from J, the junction contained 5 bases not matched to a gene. From germline, CDR1 is SEHNR and CDR2 FQNEAQ (reference sequence). The CDR3 is 16 residues long. This receptor was identified in an elderly woman with COVID-19, enrolled during active disease. V gene TRBV7-9 combines with J gene TRBJ2-1, with 7 bases identical to TRBD2. Material: peripheral blood. The CDR3 DNA sequence: TGTGCCAGCAGCTTAGTGGTAGCGGGTACCTACAATGAGCAGTTCTTC. Its translation is CASSLVVAGTYNEQFF.